Listed below are T cell receptor beta chains from one sample, sequenced in a study of cytotoxic CD8 clonotypes in ibrutinib-treated CLL. Produced via immunoSEQ multiplex PCR; TCRdb's table is partial and in-frame only. The sample includes under 150,000 clones, less than 90% seen only once; the top ten take 3.3%. The input for sequencing was PBMCs, taken after 24 months of ibrutinib treatment. The receptor source for this set is a human donor with chronic lymphocytic leukemia. The CDR3 runs from the conserved cysteine through the conserved F or W. D genes are given only for firm matches. Only part of the rows carry a size: once, few, many, or a class if the clone is expanded.

clone_size d_call j_call v_call cdr3_nt cdr3_aa
NA TRBD1 TRBJ2-1 TRBV19 TGTGCCAGTAGTTCCAGACAGGGGGGTTATGAGCAGTTCTTC CASSSRQGGYEQFF
NA TRBD1 TRBJ2-7 TRBV7-9 TGTGCCAGCAGCTTAGGTTCGGGACAGGAAGCCTACGAGCAGTACTTC CASSLGSGQEAYEQYF
NA NA TRBJ1-5 TRBV2 TGTGCCAGCAGTCCTGGAGGGAAAGGGAGCAATCAGCCCCAGCATTTT CASSPGGKGSNQPQHF
NA NA TRBJ1-1 TRBV6-5 TGTGCCAGCAGTCGGACAACGAACACTGAAGCTTTCTTT CASSRTTNTEAFF
NA NA TRBJ1-1 TRBV11-2 TGTGCCAGCAGAAGGACTTTCGACACTGAAGCTTTCTTT CASRRTFDTEAFF
NA TRBD1 TRBJ1-1 TRBV5-1 TGCGCCAGCAGCCCCACAGGGGCCACTGAAGCTTTCTTT CASSPTGATEAFF
NA NA TRBJ2-7 TRBV28 TGTGCCACCGAGGGACACCGTGTCCCCTACGAGCAGTACTTC CATEGHRVPYEQYF
NA NA TRBJ2-3 TRBV29-1 TGCAGCGTCTCGCCCCTCATTCCTACGCAGTATTTT CSVSPLIPTQYF
NA NA TRBJ1-6 TRBV30 TGTGCCTGGAGTCCGGGGGAGGTGTATAATTCACCCCTCCACTTT CAWSPGEVYNSPLHF
once NA TRBJ1-1 TRBV11-2 TGTGCCAGCAGCCCAGTGGGGGGGGCGGTCACTGAAGCTTTCTTT CASSPVGGAVTEAFF
NA NA TRBJ2-7 TRBV5-5 TGTGCCAGCAGCACACAGCCTCCAGAGCAGTACTTC CASSTQPPEQYF
NA NA TRBJ1-2 TRBV7-2 TGTGCCAGCAGCCCCCGACAAGGCGCCTATGGCTACACCTTC CASSPRQGAYGYTF
NA NA TRBJ1-2 TRBV28 TGTGCCAGCAGTTTGCCTGACTATGGCTACACCTTC CASSLPDYGYTF
NA NA TRBJ2-7 TRBV5-6 TGTGCCAGCAGCGTCACAGGGTACGAGCAGTACTTC CASSVTGYEQYF
NA TRBD1 TRBJ1-1 TRBV10-3 TGTGCCATCAGTGATTTGACAGGGGGCCACACTGAAGCTTTCTTT CAISDLTGGHTEAFF
NA NA TRBJ2-5 TRBV7-9 TGTGCCAGCAGCTTAATCGAGGCGCCCGGGGAGTACCAAGAGACCCAGTACTTC CASSLIEAPGEYQETQYF
NA TRBD1 TRBJ1-6 TRBV6-6 TGTGCCAGCAGGGGACAGGACAGAGATAATTCACCCCTCCACTTT CASRGQDRDNSPLHF
NA NA TRBJ2-7 TRBV5-1 TGCGCCAGCAGCTTGGGAGGGACCGACTCCGAGCAGTACTTC CASSLGGTDSEQYF
NA NA TRBJ1-1 TRBV14 TGTGCCAGCAGCCAAGGACTAGGGGTGAACACTGAAGCTTTCTTT CASSQGLGVNTEAFF
NA NA TRBJ1-1 TRBV5-4 TGTGCCAGCAGCTTGGATCCCATGAACACTGAAGCTTTCTTT CASSLDPMNTEAFF
NA NA TRBJ2-5 TRBV7-7 TGTGCCAGCAGCCCCCACAGGGACCAAGAGACCCAGTACTTC CASSPHRDQETQYF
NA NA TRBJ2-5 TRBV5-1 TGCGCCAGCAGCTTGGCCAGGCAGGTTGGTGAGACCCAGTACTTC CASSLARQVGETQYF
few NA TRBJ1-4 TRBV2 TGTGCCAGCAGTGAAGGGGGGCAGGAGCTGACTAATGAAAAACTGTTTTTT CASSEGGQELTNEKLFF
NA NA TRBJ1-5 TRBV6-6 TGTGCCAGTACGGGGGCAGTCATTAGCAATCAGCCCCAGCATTTT CASTGAVISNQPQHF
once NA TRBJ2-1 TRBV15 TGTGCCACCAGCGGCCGGGACCCCAACTACAATGAGCAGTTCTTC CATSGRDPNYNEQFF
NA NA TRBJ1-1 TRBV19 TGTGCCAGTAGTATGGATGCGGGCGACACTGAAGCTTTCTTT CASSMDAGDTEAFF
NA NA TRBJ2-3 TRBV11-2 TGTGCCACCCGCAGGGCCGCGAGCACAGATACGCAGTATTTT CATRRAASTDTQYF
NA TRBD1 TRBJ1-4 TRBV2 TGTGCCAGCGTAGACACAGGGGGCCCTAATGAAAAACTGTTTTTT CASVDTGGPNEKLFF
NA NA TRBJ1-1 TRBV20-1 TGCAGTGCTAGAGAGAACACTGAAGCTTTCTTT CSARENTEAFF
NA NA TRBJ2-5 TRBV5-1 TGCGCCAGCAGCCCCTCTCATGGCAGGGACCCAGAGACCCAGTACTTC CASSPSHGRDPETQYF
once NA TRBJ2-2 TRBV5-1 TGCGCCAGCAGCCGGTCAGGGACGAACACCGGGGAGCTGTTTTTT CASSRSGTNTGELFF
once TRBD1 TRBJ1-1 TRBV2 TGTGCCAGCAAAATGACAGGGATGTGGAACACTGAAGCTTTCTTT CASKMTGMWNTEAFF
NA NA TRBJ2-1 TRBV19 TGTGCCAGTACCGCGGACGGGAGCTCCTACAATGAGCAGTTCTTC CASTADGSSYNEQFF
NA TRBD2 TRBJ2-2 TRBV6-1 TGTGCCAGCAGCTGGGGGAGGGCAGACACCGGGGAGCTGTTTTTT CASSWGRADTGELFF